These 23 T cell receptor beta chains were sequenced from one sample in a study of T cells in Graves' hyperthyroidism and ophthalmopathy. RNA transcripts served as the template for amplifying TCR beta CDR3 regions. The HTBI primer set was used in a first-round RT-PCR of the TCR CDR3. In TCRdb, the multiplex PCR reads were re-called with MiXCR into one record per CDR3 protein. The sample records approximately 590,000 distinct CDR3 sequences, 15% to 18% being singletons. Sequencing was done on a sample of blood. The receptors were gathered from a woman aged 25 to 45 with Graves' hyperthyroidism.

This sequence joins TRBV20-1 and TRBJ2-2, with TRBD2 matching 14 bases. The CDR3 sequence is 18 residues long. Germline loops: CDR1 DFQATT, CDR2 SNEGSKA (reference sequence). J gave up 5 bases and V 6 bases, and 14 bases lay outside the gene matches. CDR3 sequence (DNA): TGCAGTGCAACCAACTCGGGACTAGCGGGAGTGAGTACCGGGGAGCTGTTTTTT. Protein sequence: CSATNSGLAGVSTGELFF.

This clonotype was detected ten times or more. As DNA, the CDR3 is TGTGCCAGCAGTTCCCAAAGACAGTTCAATGAGCAGTTCTTC. Amino acids: CASSSQRQFNEQFF. The chain carries TRBV27 and TRBJ2-1; TRBD1 is a possible D gene (5 bases). The CDR3 length is 14 residues. The V end was cut by 4 bases, the J end by 6 bases, with 13 bases between. The germline gives CDR1 MNHEY, CDR2 SMNVEV (reference sequence).

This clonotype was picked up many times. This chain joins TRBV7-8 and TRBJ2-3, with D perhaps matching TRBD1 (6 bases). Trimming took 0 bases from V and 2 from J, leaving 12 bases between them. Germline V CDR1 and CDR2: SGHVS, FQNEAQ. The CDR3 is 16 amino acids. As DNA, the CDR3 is TGTGCCAGCAGCTTAGCAGGACAGCTTATCACAGATACGCAGTATTTT. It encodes CASSLAGQLITDTQYF.

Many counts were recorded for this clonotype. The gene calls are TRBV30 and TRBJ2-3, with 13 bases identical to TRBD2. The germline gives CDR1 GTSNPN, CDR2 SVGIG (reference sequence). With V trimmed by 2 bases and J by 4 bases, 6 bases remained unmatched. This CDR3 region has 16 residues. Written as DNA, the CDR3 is TGTGCCTGGAGTCCTGGACTAGCGGGAGAGGCAGATACGCAGTATTTT. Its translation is CAWSPGLAGEADTQYF.

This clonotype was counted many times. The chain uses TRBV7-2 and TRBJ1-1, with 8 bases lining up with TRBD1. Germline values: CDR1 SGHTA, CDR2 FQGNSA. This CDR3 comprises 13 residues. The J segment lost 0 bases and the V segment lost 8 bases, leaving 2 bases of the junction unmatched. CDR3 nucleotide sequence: TGTGCCAGCCGGGACAGGATGAACACTGAAGCTTTCTTT. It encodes CASRDRMNTEAFF.

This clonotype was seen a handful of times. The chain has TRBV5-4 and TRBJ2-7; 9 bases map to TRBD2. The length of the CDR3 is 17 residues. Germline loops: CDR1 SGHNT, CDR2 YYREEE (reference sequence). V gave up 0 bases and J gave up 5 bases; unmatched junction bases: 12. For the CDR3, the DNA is TGTGCCAGCAGCTTGGATAAGGGACTAGCTATCCCACACGAGCAGTACTTC. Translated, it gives CASSLDKGLAIPHEQYF.

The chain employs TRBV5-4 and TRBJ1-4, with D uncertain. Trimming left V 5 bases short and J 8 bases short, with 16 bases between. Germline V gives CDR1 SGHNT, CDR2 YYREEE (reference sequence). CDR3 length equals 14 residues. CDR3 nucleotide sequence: TGTGCCAGCAGGTCCGACGTCGGCGGGGAAAAACTGTTTTTT. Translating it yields CASRSDVGGEKLFF. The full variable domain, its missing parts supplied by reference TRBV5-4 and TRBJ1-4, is ETGVTQSPTHLIKTRGQQVTLRCSSQSGHNTVSWYQQALGQGPQFIFQYYREEENGRGNFPPRFSGLQFPNYSSELNVNALELDDSALYLCASRSDVGGEKLFFGSGTQLSVL.

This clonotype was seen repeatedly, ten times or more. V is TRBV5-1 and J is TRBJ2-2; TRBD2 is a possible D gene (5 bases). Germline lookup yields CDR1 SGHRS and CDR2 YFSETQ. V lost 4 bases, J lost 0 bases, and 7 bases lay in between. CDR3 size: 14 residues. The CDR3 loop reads CASSLGANTGELFF. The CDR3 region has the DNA TGCGCCAGCAGCCTCGGGGCGAACACCGGGGAGCTGTTTTTT.

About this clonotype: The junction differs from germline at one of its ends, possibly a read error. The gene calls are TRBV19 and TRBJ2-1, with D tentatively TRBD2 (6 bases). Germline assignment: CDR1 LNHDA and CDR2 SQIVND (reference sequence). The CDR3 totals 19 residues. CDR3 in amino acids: CASSIRRVFEGISHNEQFF. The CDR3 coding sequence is TGTGCCAGTAGTATACGGAGGGTGTTCGAGGGCATCTCCCACAATGAGCAGTTCTTC.

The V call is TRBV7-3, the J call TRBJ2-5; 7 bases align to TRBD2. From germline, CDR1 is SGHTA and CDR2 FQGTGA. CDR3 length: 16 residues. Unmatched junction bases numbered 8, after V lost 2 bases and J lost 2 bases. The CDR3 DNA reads TGTGCCAGCAGCTTATCCGGCGGACTAGGACAAGAGACCCAGTACTTC. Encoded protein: CASSLSGGLGQETQYF.

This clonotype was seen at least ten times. CDR3: CSAREPSLRDNYGYTF. In DNA form, the CDR3 reads TGCAGTGCTAGAGAGCCCTCCTTGCGAGATAACTATGGCTACACCTTC. V usage is TRBV20-1 and J usage is TRBJ1-2; D call uncertain. The CDR3 has 16 residues. The V gene lost 0 bases and the J gene lost 1 base, with 15 bases spanning the gap. Germline CDR1 and CDR2: DFQATT and SNEGSKA (reference sequence).

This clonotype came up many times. The CDR3 sequence is CASSPLAGQTEAFF. CDR3 in DNA: TGTGCCAGCAGTCCCCTAGCGGGACAGACTGAAGCTTTCTTT. The chain joins TRBV12-3 or TRBV12-4 to TRBJ1-1; 7 bases fit TRBD1. The ends lost 5 bases at V and 5 bases at J; junction bases unmatched: 8. The CDR3 loop spans 14 amino acids.

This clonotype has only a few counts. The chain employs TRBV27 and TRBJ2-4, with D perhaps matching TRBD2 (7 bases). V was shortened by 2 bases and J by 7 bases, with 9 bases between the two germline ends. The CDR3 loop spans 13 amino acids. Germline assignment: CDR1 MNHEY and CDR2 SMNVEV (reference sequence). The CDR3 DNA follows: TGTGCCAGCAGTTTAGCGGGGGCTAACATTCAGTACTTC. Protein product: CASSLAGANIQYF.

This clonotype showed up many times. The CDR3 reads CSGALLTTGRTYEQYF. Written as DNA, the CDR3 is TGCAGCGGGGCCCTACTAACGACAGGACGAACCTACGAGCAGTACTTC. The chain uses TRBV29-1 and TRBJ2-7; possible D gene TRBD1, 6 bases. CDR1 is SQVTM, CDR2 ANQGSEA, per germline. Trimming stripped 7 bases from V and 2 bases from J, with 24 bases between. This CDR3 has 16 amino acids.

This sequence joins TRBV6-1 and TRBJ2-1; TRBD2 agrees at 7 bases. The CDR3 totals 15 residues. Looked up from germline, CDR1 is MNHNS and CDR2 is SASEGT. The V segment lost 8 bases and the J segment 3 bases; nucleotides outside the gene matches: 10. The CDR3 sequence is CASASWEGLYNEQFF. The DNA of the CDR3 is TGTGCCAGCGCGTCGTGGGAGGGGCTCTACAATGAGCAGTTCTTC.

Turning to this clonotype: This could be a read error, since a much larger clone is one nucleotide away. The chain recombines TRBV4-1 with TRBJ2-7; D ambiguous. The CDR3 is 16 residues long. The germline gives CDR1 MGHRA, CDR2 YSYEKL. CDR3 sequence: CASSQDEARIGYEQHF. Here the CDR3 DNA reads TGTGCCAGCAGCCAAGATGAGGCAAGGATAGGCTACGAGCAGCACTTC.

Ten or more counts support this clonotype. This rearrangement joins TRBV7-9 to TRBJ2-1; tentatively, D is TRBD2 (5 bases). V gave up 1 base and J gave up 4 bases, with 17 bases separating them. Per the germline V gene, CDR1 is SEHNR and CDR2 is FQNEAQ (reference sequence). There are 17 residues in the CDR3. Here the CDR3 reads CASSLVAQRNLYNEQFF. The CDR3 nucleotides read TGTGCCAGCAGCTTAGTCGCCCAGCGGAACCTATACAATGAGCAGTTCTTC.

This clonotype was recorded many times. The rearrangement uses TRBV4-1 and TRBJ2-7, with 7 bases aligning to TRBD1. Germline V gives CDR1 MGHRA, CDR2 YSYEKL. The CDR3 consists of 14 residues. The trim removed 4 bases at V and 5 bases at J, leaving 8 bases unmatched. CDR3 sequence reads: CASSRPDRFHEQYF. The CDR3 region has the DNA TGCGCCAGCAGCCGTCCGGACAGGTTCCACGAGCAGTACTTC.

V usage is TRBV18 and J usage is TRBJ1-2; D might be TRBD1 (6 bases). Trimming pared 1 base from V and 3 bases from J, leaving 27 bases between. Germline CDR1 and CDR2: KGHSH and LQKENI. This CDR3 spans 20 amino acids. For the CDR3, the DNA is TGTGCCAGCTCACCACAGAAAGGGGACACCCGAGAGCCTATGGACTATGGCTACACCTTC. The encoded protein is CASSPQKGDTREPMDYGYTF. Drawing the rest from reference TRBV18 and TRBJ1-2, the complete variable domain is NAGVMQNPRHLVRRRGQEARLRCSPMKGHSHVYWYRQLPEEGLKFMVYLQKENIIDESGMPKERFSAEFPKEGPSILRIQQVVRGDSAAYFCASSPQKGDTREPMDYGYTFGSGTRLTVV.

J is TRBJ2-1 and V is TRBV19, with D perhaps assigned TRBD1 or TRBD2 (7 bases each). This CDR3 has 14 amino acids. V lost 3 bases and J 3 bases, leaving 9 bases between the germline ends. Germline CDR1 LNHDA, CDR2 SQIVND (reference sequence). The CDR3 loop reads CASSIRGGYNEQFF. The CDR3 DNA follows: TGTGCCAGTAGTATCAGGGGGGGCTACAATGAGCAGTTCTTC.

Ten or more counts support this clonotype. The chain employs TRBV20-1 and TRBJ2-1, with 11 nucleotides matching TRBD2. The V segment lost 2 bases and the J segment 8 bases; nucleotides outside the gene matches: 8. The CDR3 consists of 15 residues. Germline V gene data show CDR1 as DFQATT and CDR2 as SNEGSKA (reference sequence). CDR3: CSARTLAGDRDEQFF. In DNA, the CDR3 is TGCAGTGCTAGAACACTAGCGGGAGACCGAGATGAGCAGTTCTTC.

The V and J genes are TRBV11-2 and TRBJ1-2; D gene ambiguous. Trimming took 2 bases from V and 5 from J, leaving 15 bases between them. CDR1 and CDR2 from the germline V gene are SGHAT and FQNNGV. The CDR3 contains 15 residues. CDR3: CASSLQRGSTYGYTF. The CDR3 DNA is TGTGCCAGCAGCTTACAGCGGGGTTCGACGTATGGCTACACCTTC.

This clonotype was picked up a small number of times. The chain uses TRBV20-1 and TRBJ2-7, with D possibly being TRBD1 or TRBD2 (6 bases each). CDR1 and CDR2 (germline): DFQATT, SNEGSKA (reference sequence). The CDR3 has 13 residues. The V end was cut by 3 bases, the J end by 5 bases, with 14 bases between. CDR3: CSASPTGGDEQYF. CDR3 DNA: TGCAGTGCTAGTCCGACCGGGGGCGACGAGCAGTACTTC.